Described below is a single T cell receptor beta chain sequence and its context. Antigen specificity is unknown. Libraries were prepared by immunoSEQ multiplex PCR; TCRdb keeps only in-frame clonotypes and omits some of them. The sample has under 850,000 clones, 92% seen once. The CDR3 runs 20 residues. Trimming cost V 0 bases and J 2 bases; bases outside gene matches: 13. The V gene's germline CDR1 is SGHDN and CDR2 FVKESK. The sample originates from a study of shared clonotypes between healthy human individuals. Study details: Donors consisted of a couple of women and a few men between 18 and 49.

Study observations and caveats: A reduction in generation probabilities was seen for non-shared clonotypes relative to those shared by all four donors. The naive CD4 repertoires of several donors were compared, and about 5% of clonotypes were shared.

CD8 cells regarded as naive lacked CD45RO, were positively chosen for CCR7, and omitted terminally differentiated effector memory CD45RA+ cells. The genes are TRBV14 and TRBJ2-2, with 9 bases fitting TRBD2. The clonotype was recovered from a man aged 25 to 40 in good health. Source material: naive CD8+ T cells sorted from blood. The CDR3 nucleotides read TGTGCCAGCAGCCAAGAGCTTTGGCCAGCGGGAGGCCCTAACACCGGGGAGCTGTTTTTT. It translates to CASSQELWPAGGPNTGELFF.